The 2 T cell receptor beta chains listed next were all sequenced from one sample in a study of blood T cell repertoires in COVID-19. Data came from immunoSEQ multiplex PCR; TCRdb stores just in-frame clones and leaves some out. Here the sample spans a few hundred thousand clones, approximately 86% being singletons. Sample: peripheral blood. These receptors were obtained from a woman between 65 and 79 years old with active or convalescent COVID-19.

The chain joins TRBV6-6 to TRBJ2-3; tentative D call: TRBD2 (5 bases). CDR1 and CDR2 (germline): MNHNY, SVGAGI (reference sequence). Trimming took 5 bases from V and 0 from J, leaving 15 bases between them. The CDR3 runs 16 residues. In DNA, the CDR3 is TGTGCCAGCAGTCCCCCTGGCGGGTCTAGCACAGATACGCAGTATTTT. Residues: CASSPPGGSSTDTQYF.

This rearrangement joins TRBV18 to TRBJ1-1, with D unresolved. With 4 bases removed from V and 8 bases from J, the gap between germline ends came to 8 bases. Germline V CDR1 and CDR2: KGHSH, LQKENI. The CDR3 consists of 11 residues. CDR3 region: CASSRGMEAFF. The CDR3 bases are TGTGCCAGCTCACGAGGGATGGAAGCTTTCTTT.